Included here is one T cell receptor (beta chain) sequence, with context. The CDR3 has 16 residues. Trimming at V came to 2 bases and at J to 13 bases, leaving 12 bases not matched to a gene. Germline CDR1 reads KGHSH; CDR2 reads LQKENI. Some clones are missing from TCRdb's copy, which holds only in-frame ones; the method was immunoSEQ multiplex PCR. Seen here are over 250,000 clones, roughly 85% observed once, and the top ten hold approximately 5.1%. These data belong to a study of blood T cell repertoires in COVID-19. Across the whole study: Collection of acute and convalescent COVID-19 samples took place in the United States, Italy and Spain.

Material for sequencing was peripheral blood. The genes are TRBV18 and TRBJ2-6; 9 bases agree with TRBD1. The receptor's source is a man aged 45-65 years with active or convalescent COVID-19. DNA of the CDR3: TGTGCCAGCTCACCAAATTTACCGGGACAGGGAGGAGTCCTGACTTTC. Encoded protein: CASSPNLPGQGGVLTF.